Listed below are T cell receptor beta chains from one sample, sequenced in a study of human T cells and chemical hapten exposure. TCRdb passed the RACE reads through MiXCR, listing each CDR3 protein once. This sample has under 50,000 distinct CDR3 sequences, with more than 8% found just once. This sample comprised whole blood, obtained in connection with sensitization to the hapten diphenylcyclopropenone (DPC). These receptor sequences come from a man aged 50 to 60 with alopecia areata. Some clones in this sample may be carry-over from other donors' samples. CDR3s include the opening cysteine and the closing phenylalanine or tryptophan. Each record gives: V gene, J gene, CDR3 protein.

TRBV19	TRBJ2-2	CASSYRQGVDTGELFF
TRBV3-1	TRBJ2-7	CASSPSRGGGEQYF
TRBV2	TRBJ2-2	CASSVGRLNTGELFF
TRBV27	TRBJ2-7	CATHRGQSSYEQYF
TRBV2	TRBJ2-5	CASSELALAVETQYF
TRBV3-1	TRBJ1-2	CASSQDSLYGYTF
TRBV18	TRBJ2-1	CASSPPGAPTSDEQFF
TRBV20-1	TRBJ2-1	CSARVRQGTYNEQFF
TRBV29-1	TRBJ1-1	CSVTGTGVTEAFF
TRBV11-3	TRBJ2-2	CASSPAGTGHTGELFF
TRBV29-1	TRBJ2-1	CSVERSGRAFEQFF
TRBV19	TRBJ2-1	CASSILLTGLNEQFF
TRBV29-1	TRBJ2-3	CSVVAGLVDTQYF
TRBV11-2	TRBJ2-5	CASSFNSQETQYF
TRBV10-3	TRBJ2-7	CAISATTYSYEQYF
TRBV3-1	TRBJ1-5	CASSPSPLQPQHF
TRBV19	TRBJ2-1	CASTSGRYNEQFF
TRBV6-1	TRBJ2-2	CASSESGRRAGELFF
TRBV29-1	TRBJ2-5	CSVLIRDKTQETQYF
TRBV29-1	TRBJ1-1	CSVAQQGKGTEAFF
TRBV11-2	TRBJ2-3	CASSLEIASTQYF
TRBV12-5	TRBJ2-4	CATNLNQSAKNIQYF
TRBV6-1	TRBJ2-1	CASTEGVLSNEQFF
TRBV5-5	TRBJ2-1	CASSSKGVPYNEQFF
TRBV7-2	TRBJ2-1	CASSLDWGRVYNEQFF
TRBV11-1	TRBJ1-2	CASSLAGTDYGYTF
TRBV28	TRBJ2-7	CATSQEYPYEQYF